The source of this T cell receptor (beta chain) is a study of cytomegalovirus exposure and HLA in healthy donors. Overall study context: Of the donors genotyped, several hundred in all, less than 90% fell in the Caucasian-associated ancestry cluster. General study results and limits: Under in vitro conditions, a few CMV-associated chains were confirmed as specific for CMV antigens. Some V segments, TRBV6-2 and TRBV6-3 among them, were indistinguishable and were therefore excluded.

This clone was counted a single time. Its matching antigen is unknown. Germline V gene sequence: CDR1 ENHRY, CDR2 SYGVKD. With V trimmed by 5 bases and J by 4 bases, 12 bases remained unmatched. The CDR3 contains 16 residues. Primers for the PCR totalled 60 Vbeta and 13 Jbeta. Authors' processing steps: Counted up in a later analysis, unique TCR beta chains came to some 82 million, with around 10 million shared. Sequenced by immunoSEQ multiplex PCR; TCRdb stores in-frame clones only, minus some. That table gives V, J and clone size, and the DNA gave D and trimming. The table includes tens of thousands of clones, approximately 90% detected once.

Sequenced input: PBMCs. The chain employs TRBV10-3 and TRBJ2-5; TRBD1 matches at 8 bases. The clonotype originates from a woman between 18 and 30 years old in good health and CMV-seronegative. Written as DNA, the CDR3 is TGTGCCATCAGTTCAGGGGGCCAGGGGGTTCTAGAGACCCAGTACTTC. It encodes CAISSGGQGVLETQYF.